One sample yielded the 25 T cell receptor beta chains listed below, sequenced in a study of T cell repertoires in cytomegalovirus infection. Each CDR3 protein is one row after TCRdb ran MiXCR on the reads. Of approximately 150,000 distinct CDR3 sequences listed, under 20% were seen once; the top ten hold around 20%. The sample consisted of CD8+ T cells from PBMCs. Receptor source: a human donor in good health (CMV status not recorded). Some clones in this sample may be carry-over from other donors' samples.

CDR3 nucleotide sequence: TGTGCCAGCAGTCAGACGGGCAGAAGCTACACAGATACGCAGTATTTT. The encoded protein is CASSQTGRSYTDTQYF. J is TRBJ2-3 and V is TRBV7-9; no reliable D call. The germline V and J ends were trimmed by 6 bases and 2 bases, with 18 bases remaining between them. CDR3 size: 16 residues. Per the germline V gene, CDR1 is SEHNR and CDR2 is FQNEAQ (reference sequence).

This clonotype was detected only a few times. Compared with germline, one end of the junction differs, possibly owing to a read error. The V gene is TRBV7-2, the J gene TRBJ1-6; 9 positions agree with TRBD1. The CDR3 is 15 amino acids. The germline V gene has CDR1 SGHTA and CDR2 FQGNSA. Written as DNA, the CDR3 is TGTGCCAGCAGTTTTCCGGGACAGGGAAATTTACCCCTCCACTTT. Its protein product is CASSFPGQGNLPLHF.

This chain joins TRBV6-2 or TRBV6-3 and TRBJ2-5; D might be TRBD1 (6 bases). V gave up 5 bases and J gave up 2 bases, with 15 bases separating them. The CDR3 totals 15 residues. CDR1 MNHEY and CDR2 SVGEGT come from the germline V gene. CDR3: CASSPLSRGQETQYF. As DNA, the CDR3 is TGTGCCAGCAGTCCCCTATCCAGGGGTCAAGAGACCCAGTACTTC.

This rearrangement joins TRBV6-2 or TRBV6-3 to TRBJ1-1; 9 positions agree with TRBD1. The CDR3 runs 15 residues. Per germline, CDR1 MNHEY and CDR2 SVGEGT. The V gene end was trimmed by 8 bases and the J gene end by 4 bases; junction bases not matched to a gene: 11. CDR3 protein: CASRVVDRGSTEAFF. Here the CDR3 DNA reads TGTGCCAGCCGTGTAGTGGACAGGGGTTCCACTGAAGCTTTCTTT.

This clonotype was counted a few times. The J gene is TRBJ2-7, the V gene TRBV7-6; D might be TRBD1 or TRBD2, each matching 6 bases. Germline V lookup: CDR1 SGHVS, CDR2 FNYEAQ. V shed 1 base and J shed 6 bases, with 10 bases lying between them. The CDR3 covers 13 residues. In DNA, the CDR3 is TGTGCCAGCAGCTTAGTGAAGGGGGGCGAGCAGTACTTC. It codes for CASSLVKGGEQYF. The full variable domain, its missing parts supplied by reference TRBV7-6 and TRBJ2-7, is GAGVSQSPRYKVTKRGQDVALRCDPISGHVSLYWYRQALGQGPEFLTYFNYEAQQDKSGLPNDRFSAERPEGSISTLTIQRTEQRDSAMYRCASSLVKGGEQYFGPGTRLTVT.

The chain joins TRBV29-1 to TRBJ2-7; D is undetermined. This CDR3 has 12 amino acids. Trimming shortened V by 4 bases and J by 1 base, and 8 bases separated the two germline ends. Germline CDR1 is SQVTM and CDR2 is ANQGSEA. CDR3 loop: CSVAGVSYEQYF. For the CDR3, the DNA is TGCAGCGTTGCAGGCGTTTCCTACGAGCAGTACTTC.

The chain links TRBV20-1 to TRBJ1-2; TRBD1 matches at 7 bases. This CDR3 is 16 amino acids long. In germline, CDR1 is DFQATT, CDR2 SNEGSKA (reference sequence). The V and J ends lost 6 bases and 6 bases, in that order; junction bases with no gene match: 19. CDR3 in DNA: TGCAGTGCGGGGACAGAGTTCACAACAGTTCCCAATGGCTACACCTTC. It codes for CSAGTEFTTVPNGYTF.

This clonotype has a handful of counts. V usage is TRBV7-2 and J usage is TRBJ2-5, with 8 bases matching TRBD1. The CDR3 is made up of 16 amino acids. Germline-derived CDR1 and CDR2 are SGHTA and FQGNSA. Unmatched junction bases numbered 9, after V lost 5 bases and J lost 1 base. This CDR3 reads CASSTQDRAFQETQYF. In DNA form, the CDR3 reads TGTGCCAGCAGCACGCAGGACAGGGCCTTCCAAGAGACCCAGTACTTC.

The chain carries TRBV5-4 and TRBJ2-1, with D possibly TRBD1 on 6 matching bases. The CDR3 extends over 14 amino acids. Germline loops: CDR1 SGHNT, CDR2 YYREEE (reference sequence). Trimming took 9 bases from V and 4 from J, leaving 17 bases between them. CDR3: CATLPRGMYNEQFF. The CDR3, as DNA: TGTGCCACCTTACCCAGGGGAATGTACAATGAGCAGTTCTTC. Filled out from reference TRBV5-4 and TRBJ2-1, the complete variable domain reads ETGVTQSPTHLIKTRGQQVTLRCSSQSGHNTVSWYQQALGQGPQFIFQYYREEENGRGNFPPRFSGLQFPNYSSELNVNALELDDSALYLCATLPRGMYNEQFFGPGTRLTVL.

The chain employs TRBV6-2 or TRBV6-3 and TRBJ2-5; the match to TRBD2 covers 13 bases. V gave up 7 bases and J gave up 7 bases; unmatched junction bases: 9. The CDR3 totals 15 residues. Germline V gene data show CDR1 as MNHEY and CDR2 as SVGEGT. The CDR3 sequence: CASMRLAGGLGTQYF. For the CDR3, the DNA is TGTGCCAGCATGAGACTAGCGGGGGGCTTGGGGACCCAGTACTTC.

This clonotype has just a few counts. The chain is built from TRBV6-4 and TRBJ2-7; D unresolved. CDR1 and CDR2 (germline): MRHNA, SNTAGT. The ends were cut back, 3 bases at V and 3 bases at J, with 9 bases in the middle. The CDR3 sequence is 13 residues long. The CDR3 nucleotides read TGTGCCAGCAGTGAAGGGCACAACTACGAGCAGTACTTC. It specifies CASSEGHNYEQYF.

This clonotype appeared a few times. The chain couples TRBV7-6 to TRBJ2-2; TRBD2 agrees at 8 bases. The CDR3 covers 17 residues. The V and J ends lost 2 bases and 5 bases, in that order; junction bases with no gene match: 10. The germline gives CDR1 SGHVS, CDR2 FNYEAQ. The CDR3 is CASSLRRAGVSTGELFF. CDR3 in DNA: TGTGCCAGCAGCTTACGAAGAGCGGGAGTGAGTACCGGGGAGCTGTTTTTT.

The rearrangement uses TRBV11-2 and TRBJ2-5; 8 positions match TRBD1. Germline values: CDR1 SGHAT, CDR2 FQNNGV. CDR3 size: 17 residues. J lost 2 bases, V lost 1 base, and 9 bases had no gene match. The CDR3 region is CASSLVLRNRGQETQYF. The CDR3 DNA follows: TGTGCCAGCAGCTTAGTCCTTAGGAACAGGGGGCAAGAGACCCAGTACTTC.

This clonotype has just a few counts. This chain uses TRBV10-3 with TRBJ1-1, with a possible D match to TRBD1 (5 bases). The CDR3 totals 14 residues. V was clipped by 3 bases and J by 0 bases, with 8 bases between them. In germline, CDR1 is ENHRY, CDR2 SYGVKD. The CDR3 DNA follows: TGTGCCATCAGTGACGGGACGGTGAACACTGAAGCTTTCTTT. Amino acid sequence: CAISDGTVNTEAFF.

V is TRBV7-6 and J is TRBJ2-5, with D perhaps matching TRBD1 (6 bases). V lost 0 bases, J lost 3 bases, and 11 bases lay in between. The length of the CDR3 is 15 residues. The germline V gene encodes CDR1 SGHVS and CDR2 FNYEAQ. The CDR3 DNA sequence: TGTGCCAGCAGCTTAGCGGCAGGGGTAGAAGAGACCCAGTACTTC. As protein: CASSLAAGVEETQYF.

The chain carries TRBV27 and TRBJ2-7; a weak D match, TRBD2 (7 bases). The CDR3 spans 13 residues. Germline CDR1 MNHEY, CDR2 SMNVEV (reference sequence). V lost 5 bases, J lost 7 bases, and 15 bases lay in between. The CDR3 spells CASSGGGAREQYF. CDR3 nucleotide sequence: TGTGCCAGCAGTGGGGGGGGGGCTCGAGAGCAGTACTTC.

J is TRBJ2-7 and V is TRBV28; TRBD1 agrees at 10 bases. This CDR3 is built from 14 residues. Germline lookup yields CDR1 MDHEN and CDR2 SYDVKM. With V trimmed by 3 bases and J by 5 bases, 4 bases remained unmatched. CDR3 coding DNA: TGTGCCAGCAGTTTCGGGACAGGGGAGAACGAGCAGTACTTC. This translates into CASSFGTGENEQYF.

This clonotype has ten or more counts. The CDR3 DNA reads TGTGCCAGCAGCCCTAAACCGCGGGGGACATCCAGCTCCTACGAGCAGTACTTC. Translation gives CASSPKPRGTSSSYEQYF. The chain is built from TRBV7-2 and TRBJ2-7; D is perhaps TRBD2 (7 bases). Trimming took 5 bases from V and 0 from J, leaving 23 bases between them. Germline V gene lookup returns CDR1 SGHTA and CDR2 FQGNSA. This CDR3 region has 18 residues.

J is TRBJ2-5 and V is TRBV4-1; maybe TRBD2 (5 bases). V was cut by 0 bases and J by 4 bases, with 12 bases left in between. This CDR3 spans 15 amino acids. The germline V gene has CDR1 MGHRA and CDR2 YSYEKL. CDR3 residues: CASSQEGLATETQYF. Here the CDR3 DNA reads TGCGCCAGCAGCCAAGAAGGACTGGCTACAGAGACCCAGTACTTC.

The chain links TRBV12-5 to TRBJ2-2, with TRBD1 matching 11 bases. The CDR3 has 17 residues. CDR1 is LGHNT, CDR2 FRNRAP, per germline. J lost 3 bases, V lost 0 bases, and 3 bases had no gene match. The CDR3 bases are TGTGCTAGTGGTTTGGTTAGGACAGGGGGCTACACCGGGGAGCTGTTTTTT. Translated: CASGLVRTGGYTGELFF.

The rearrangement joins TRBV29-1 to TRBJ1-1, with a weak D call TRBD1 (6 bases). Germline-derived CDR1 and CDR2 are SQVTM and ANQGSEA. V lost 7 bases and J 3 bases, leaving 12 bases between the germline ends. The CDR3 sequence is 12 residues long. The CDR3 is CSANREYTEAFF. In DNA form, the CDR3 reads TGCAGCGCAAACAGGGAATACACTGAAGCTTTCTTT.

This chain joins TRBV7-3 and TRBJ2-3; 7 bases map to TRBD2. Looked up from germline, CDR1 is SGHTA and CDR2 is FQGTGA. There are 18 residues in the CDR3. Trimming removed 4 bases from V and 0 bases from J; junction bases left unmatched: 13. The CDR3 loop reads CASSSTIERGPSTDTQYF. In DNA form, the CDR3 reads TGTGCCAGCAGCTCCACGATCGAGCGGGGACCTAGCACAGATACGCAGTATTTT.

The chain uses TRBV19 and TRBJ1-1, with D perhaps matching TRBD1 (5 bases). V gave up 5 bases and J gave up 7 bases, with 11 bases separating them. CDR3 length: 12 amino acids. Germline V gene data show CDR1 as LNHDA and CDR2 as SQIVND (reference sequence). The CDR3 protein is CASSFERGEAFF. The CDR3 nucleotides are TGTGCCAGTAGTTTCGAAAGGGGTGAAGCTTTCTTT. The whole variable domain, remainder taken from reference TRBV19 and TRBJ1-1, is DGGITQSPKYLFRKEGQNVTLSCEQNLNHDAMYWYRQDPGQGLRLIYYSQIVNDFQKGDIAEGYSVSREKKESFPLTVTSAQKNPTAFYLCASSFERGEAFFGQGTRLTVV.

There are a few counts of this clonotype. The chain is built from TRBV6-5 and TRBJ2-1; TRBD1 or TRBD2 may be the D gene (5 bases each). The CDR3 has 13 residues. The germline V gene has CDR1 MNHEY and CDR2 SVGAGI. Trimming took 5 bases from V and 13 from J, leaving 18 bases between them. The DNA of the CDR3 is TGTGCCAGCAGTCCTGGCCTGATGGGGGAACAGTTCTTC. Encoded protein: CASSPGLMGEQFF.

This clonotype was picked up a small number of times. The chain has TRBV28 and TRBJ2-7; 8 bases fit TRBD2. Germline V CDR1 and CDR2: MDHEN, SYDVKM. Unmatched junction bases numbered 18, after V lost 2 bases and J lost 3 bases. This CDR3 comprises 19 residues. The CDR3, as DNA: TGTGCCAGCAGTTTAGATACCTACGACTCGGGGGGGACTATCTACGAGCAGTACTTC. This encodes CASSLDTYDSGGTIYEQYF. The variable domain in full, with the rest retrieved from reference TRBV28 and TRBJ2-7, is DVKVTQSSRYLVKRTGEKVFLECVQDMDHENMFWYRQDPGLGLRLIYFSYDVKMKEKGDIPEGYSVSREKKERFSLILESASTNQTSMYLCASSLDTYDSGGTIYEQYFGPGTRLTVT.